This T cell receptor beta chain was identified during a study of cytomegalovirus exposure and HLA in healthy donors. Study-wide points: A list of approximately 160 TCR beta chains associated with cytomegalovirus was given.

A word on this clone: Its specificity is not known.

A roughly 120-subject validation cohort, separate from the approximately 670-subject first cohort, supplied the donors. The CDR3 runs to 14 residues. The V end was cut by 4 bases, the J end by 2 bases, with 12 bases between. Germline CDR1 is SGHRS and CDR2 is YFSETQ. Sequenced by immunoSEQ multiplex PCR; TCRdb stores in-frame clones only, minus some. This table holds 200,000 to 300,000 clones, 75% to 90% found once. Sample: PBMCs. This chain connects TRBV5-1 to TRBJ2-5; weak D call: TRBD1 (6 bases). This clonotype was sampled from a woman aged 25 to 45 in good health and CMV-seropositive. The CDR3 coding sequence is TGCGCCAGCAGCCGACAGGCCGAACAAGAGACCCAGTACTTC. Translated, it gives CASSRQAEQETQYF.